The TCR beta chain described here comes from a study of long-term antiretroviral therapy in people with HIV. On the study more broadly: In the earliest collections, sampling predates the 2015 immediate-ART recommendation by about a decade. Whole-study findings and limits: ART preceded a rise in diversity that nonetheless stayed lower than in transplant donor controls. Clonotypes expanded prior to ART showed repertoire dominance at all sampled time points. ART adherence, viral resistance and therapy changes went unrecorded.

immunoSEQ v3.0 was run at survey level. Method: immunoSEQ multiplex PCR; TCRdb's copy keeps in-frame clones and lacks some. Among about 17,000 clones, roughly 91% were seen once, and the ten largest hold more than 10%. On this clone itself: Its specificity is not known.

V gave up 3 bases and J gave up 6 bases, with 9 bases separating them. This CDR3 comprises 13 residues. The germline CDR1 and CDR2 sequences are MNHEY and SMNVEV (reference sequence). The sequence derives from a man aged 45-65 years with HIV. V usage is TRBV27 and J usage is TRBJ1-5; perhaps TRBD1 as D (5 bases). Sequencing was performed on unsorted PBMCs, taken 6.9 years after starting antiretroviral therapy. The CDR3 protein is CASSLGRFQPQHF. The CDR3 DNA sequence: TGTGCCAGCAGTTTGGGACGATTTCAGCCCCAGCATTTT.